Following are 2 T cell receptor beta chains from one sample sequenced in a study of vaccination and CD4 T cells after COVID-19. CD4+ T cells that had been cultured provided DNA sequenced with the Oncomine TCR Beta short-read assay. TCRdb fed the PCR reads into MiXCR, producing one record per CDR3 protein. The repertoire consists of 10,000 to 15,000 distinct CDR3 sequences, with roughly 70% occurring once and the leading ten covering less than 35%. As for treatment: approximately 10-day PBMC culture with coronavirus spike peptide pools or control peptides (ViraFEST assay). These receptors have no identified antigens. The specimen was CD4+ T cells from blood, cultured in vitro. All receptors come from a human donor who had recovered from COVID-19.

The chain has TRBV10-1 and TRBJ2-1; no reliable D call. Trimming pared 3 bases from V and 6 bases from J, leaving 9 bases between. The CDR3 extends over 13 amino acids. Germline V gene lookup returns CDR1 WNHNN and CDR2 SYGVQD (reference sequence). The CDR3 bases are TGCGCCAGCAGTGATCCCCAATCCAATGAGCAGTTCTTC. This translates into CASSDPQSNEQFF.

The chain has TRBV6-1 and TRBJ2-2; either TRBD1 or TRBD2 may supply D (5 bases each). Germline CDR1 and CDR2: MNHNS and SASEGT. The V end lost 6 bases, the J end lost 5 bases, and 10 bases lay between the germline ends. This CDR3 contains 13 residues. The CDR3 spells CASRGTETGELFF. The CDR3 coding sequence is TGTGCCAGCAGAGGGACGGAGACCGGGGAGCTGTTTTTT.